This entry features one T cell receptor (beta chain) sequence. The sample belongs to a study of human T cells and chemical hapten exposure. TCRdb analysed the RACE reads with MiXCR anew, one entry per CDR3 protein. The data show around 82,000 distinct CDR3 sequences, about 6.6% seen once. Trimming took 0 bases from V and 4 from J, leaving 9 bases between them. This CDR3 region has 14 residues. The germline gives CDR1 PRHDT, CDR2 FYEKMQ (reference sequence). The time point is: patch test 2, 6 weeks after DPC sensitization. As for treatment: therapeutic diphenylcyclopropenone sensitization with weekly scalp DPC.

V gene TRBV13 combines with J gene TRBJ1-1; D remains ambiguous. Sequenced here: whole blood, sampled in connection with sensitization to the hapten diphenylcyclopropenone (DPC). The source is a woman aged 30 to 39 with alopecia areata. Some clones in this sample may be carry-over from other donors' samples. CDR3 bases: TGTGCCAGCAGCTTAGGCCAGATTTCCACTGAAGCTTTCTTT. Residues: CASSLGQISTEAFF. Based on the CDR3 plus reference TRBV13 and TRBJ1-1, the full variable domain is AAGVIQSPRHLIKEKRETATLKCYPIPRHDTVYWYQQGPGQDPQFLISFYEKMQSDKGSIPDRFSAQQFSDYHSELNMSSLELGDSALYFCASSLGQISTEAFFGQGTRLTVV.